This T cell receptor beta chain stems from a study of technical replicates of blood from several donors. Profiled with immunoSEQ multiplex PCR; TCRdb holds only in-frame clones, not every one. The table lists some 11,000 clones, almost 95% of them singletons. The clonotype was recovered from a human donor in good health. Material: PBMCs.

CDR3 coding DNA: TGCGCCAGCAGTGAGGCGGGGGGCCCTAACACCGGGGAGCTGTTTTTT. Protein sequence: CASSEAGGPNTGELFF. This sequence joins TRBV10-1 and TRBJ2-2; 8 nucleotides align to TRBD2. The germline gives CDR1 WNHNN, CDR2 SYGVQD (reference sequence). CDR3 length: 16 amino acids. The trim removed 2 bases at V and 2 bases at J, leaving 4 bases unmatched.